The 18 T cell receptor beta chains presented below share a single source sample, sequenced in a study (dated by TCRdb to about 2016). The library relied on RT-PCR. This sample was sequenced with an Illumina MiSeq. TCRdb took the public reads, trimmed them with fastp at Q25, ran MiXCR for clone calling and kept in-frame beta chains. For every CDR3 protein sequence, its rows merge into one entry that carries the most common genes and DNA. Within this sample are more than 600,000 distinct CDR3 sequences, with 12% to 15% of them counted one time only. Roughly 3.6% of the sample belongs to the ten largest clones. Sequences were obtained from memory CD4+ T cells from blood. Source of these receptors: a female donor in good health, serving as a healthy control.

The chain links TRBV6-6 to TRBJ2-5; TRBD1 aligns across 10 bases. Per the germline V gene, CDR1 is MNHNY and CDR2 is SVGAGI (reference sequence). CDR3 length: 15 amino acids. J was trimmed by 5 bases and V by 6 bases; bases with no gene match: 9. CDR3 amino acids: CASSDRGRGGETQYF. CDR3 DNA: TGTGCCAGCAGCGACAGGGGGCGCGGAGGGGAGACCCAGTACTTC.

The V and J genes are TRBV5-1 and TRBJ1-4; D perhaps matches TRBD1 (6 bases). The germline V and J ends were trimmed by 0 bases and 7 bases, with 13 bases remaining between them. Looked up from germline, CDR1 is SGHRS and CDR2 is YFSETQ. The CDR3 extends over 15 amino acids. The CDR3 spells CASSLEGGFGEKLFF. The CDR3 region has the DNA TGCGCCAGCAGCTTGGAGGGGGGCTTCGGTGAAAAACTGTTTTTT.

This clonotype showed up many times. The V and J genes are TRBV6-2 or TRBV6-3 and TRBJ2-7; D unclear. The CDR3 sequence is 14 residues long. With 2 bases removed from V and 1 base from J, the gap between germline ends came to 9 bases. Germline lookup yields CDR1 MNHEY and CDR2 SVGEGT. The CDR3 region is CASSYLASSYEQYF. The CDR3 region has the DNA TGTGCCAGCAGTTACCTGGCAAGTTCCTACGAGCAGTACTTC.

This clonotype was seen a handful of times. V is TRBV6-5 and J is TRBJ1-4, with a tentative D call TRBD1 (6 bases). Germline CDR1 and CDR2: MNHEY and SVGAGI. CDR3 length: 14 amino acids. Deletions cut 5 bases from V and 7 bases from J, with 14 bases between. CDR3 sequence: CASSTGGAAEKLFF. The CDR3 nucleotides are TGTGCCAGCAGTACGGGGGGGGCAGCTGAAAAACTGTTTTTT.

There are a few counts of this clonotype. This chain uses TRBV20-1 with TRBJ2-1; 7 bases are a match to TRBD2. Trimming at V came to 7 bases and at J to 7 bases, leaving 13 bases not matched to a gene. Germline V gene lookup returns CDR1 DFQATT and CDR2 SNEGSKA (reference sequence). The CDR3 is 14 residues long. CDR3 residues: CSVASGSSLNEQFF. The CDR3 bases are TGCAGTGTGGCTAGCGGTTCCTCCCTAAATGAGCAGTTCTTC.

J is TRBJ2-4 and V is TRBV12-3 or TRBV12-4; the D is unclear. Trimming took off 7 bases at V and 1 base at J, with 11 bases between the two ends. There are 14 residues in the CDR3. The CDR3 loop reads CASTPFSAKNIQYF. Written as DNA, the CDR3 is TGTGCCAGCACCCCGTTCTCGGCCAAAAACATTCAGTACTTC.

In its sample, this clonotype was seen many times. The gene calls are TRBV5-1 and TRBJ2-7, with 9 bases matching TRBD2. This CDR3 has 14 residues. Germline V gives CDR1 SGHRS, CDR2 YFSETQ. V shed 0 bases and J 5 bases; nucleotides not matched to a gene: 3. In DNA, the CDR3 is TGCGCCAGCAGCTTGGTAGCGGGAGCGAACGAGCAGTACTTC. Amino acids: CASSLVAGANEQYF.

This CDR3 reads CSARWGWDGYTF. The CDR3 nucleotides read TGCAGTGCCAGATGGGGGTGGGATGGCTACACCTTC. The chain is built from TRBV20-1 and TRBJ1-2; tentatively, D is TRBD1 (5 bases). Germline assignment: CDR1 DFQATT and CDR2 SNEGSKA (reference sequence). There are 12 residues in the CDR3. The ends were cut back, 6 bases at V and 6 bases at J, with 14 bases in the middle.

This clonotype has a count of ten or more. The chain's CDR3 is CASRSQGQGAIGTEAFF. The DNA of the CDR3 is TGTGCCAGCAGATCTCAGGGACAGGGGGCAATCGGCACTGAAGCTTTCTTT. The chain joins TRBV5-4 to TRBJ1-1; TRBD1 matches at 12 bases. Trimming at V came to 5 bases and at J to 4 bases, leaving 12 bases not matched to a gene. The CDR3 is 17 amino acids. Germline values: CDR1 SGHNT, CDR2 YYREEE (reference sequence).

The table lists this clonotype with many counts. The gene calls are TRBV20-1 and TRBJ2-3, with 10 nucleotides matching TRBD2. This CDR3 region has 16 residues. Per germline, CDR1 DFQATT and CDR2 SNEGSKA (reference sequence). V was clipped by 3 bases and J by 1 base; unmatched bases: 7. Written as DNA, the CDR3 is TGCAGTGCTAGGGGTACTAGCGGGGCCCGCACAGATACGCAGTATTTT. Protein sequence: CSARGTSGARTDTQYF.

The V call is TRBV5-1, the J call TRBJ1-2, with D possibly TRBD1 on 5 matching bases. Trimming left V 2 bases short and J 3 bases short, with 14 bases between. Germline CDR1 and CDR2: SGHRS and YFSETQ. CDR3 length: 15 residues. The CDR3 sequence is CASSLVQGEYYGYTF. CDR3 coding DNA: TGCGCCAGCAGCTTAGTGCAGGGAGAGTACTATGGCTACACCTTC.

This clonotype has just a few counts. The chain combines TRBV7-8 with TRBJ1-1; a possible D gene is TRBD1 (5 bases). CDR3 length: 14 residues. V was cut by 6 bases and J by 1 base, with 12 bases left in between. Germline loops: CDR1 SGHVS, CDR2 FQNEAQ. This CDR3 is CASREAGQNTEAFF. The DNA of the CDR3 is TGTGCCAGCAGAGAGGCAGGACAGAACACTGAAGCTTTCTTT.

Many counts were recorded for this clonotype. The V gene is TRBV7-2, the J gene TRBJ2-5, with TRBD1 matching over 10 bases. This CDR3 region has 14 residues. Trimming cost V 5 bases and J 5 bases; bases outside gene matches: 5. The germline CDR1 and CDR2 sequences are SGHTA and FQGNSA. The CDR3 coding sequence is TGTGCCAGCAGCGTGACAGGGGGCGGGGAGACCCAGTACTTC. Translated: CASSVTGGGETQYF.

This clonotype was detected a few times. The chain uses TRBV5-1 and TRBJ2-5; TRBD2 is a possible D gene (5 bases). V was pared by 1 base and J by 3 bases, with 16 bases between. The CDR3 has 16 amino acids. Germline V gene lookup returns CDR1 SGHRS and CDR2 YFSETQ. The CDR3 DNA is TGCGCCAGCAGCTTGATGGGGTGGGGAGAGGAAGAGACCCAGTACTTC. This encodes CASSLMGWGEEETQYF. Full variable domain (outside the CDR3, taken from reference TRBV5-1 and TRBJ2-5): KAGVTQTPRYLIKTRGQQVTLSCSPISGHRSVSWYQQTPGQGLQFLFEYFSETQRNKGNFPGRFSGRQFSNSRSEMNVSTLELGDSALYLCASSLMGWGEEETQYFGPGTRLLVL.

In its sample, this clonotype was seen many times. Written as DNA, the CDR3 is TGCGCCAGCAGCCAAGCAGCAGGGGAGTACTATGGCTACACCTTC. Translation: CASSQAAGEYYGYTF. The V gene is TRBV4-3, the J gene TRBJ1-2; D may be TRBD1 (6 bases). The V gene lost 1 base and the J gene lost 3 bases, with 12 bases spanning the gap. The CDR3 covers 15 residues. Germline V lookup: CDR1 LGHNA, CDR2 YSLEER.

This chain links TRBV7-2 with TRBJ1-6, with D possibly being TRBD1 (5 bases). This CDR3 spans 13 amino acids. Germline CDR1 reads SGHTA; CDR2 reads FQGNSA. V lost 4 bases and J 7 bases, leaving 8 bases between the germline ends. The CDR3: CASSSRQNSPLHF. The CDR3 DNA is TGTGCCAGCAGCTCCAGACAGAATTCACCCCTCCACTTT. Variable domain in full (rest from reference TRBV7-2 and TRBJ1-6): GAGVSQSPSNKVTEKGKDVELRCDPISGHTALYWYRQSLGQGLEFLIYFQGNSAPDKSGLPSDRFSAERTGGSVSTLTIQRTQQEDSAVYLCASSSRQNSPLHFGNGTRLTVT.

CDR3 bases: TGTGCCAGCAGCCAACTTTCTAACACTGAAGCTTTCTTT. Translated: CASSQLSNTEAFF. This chain uses TRBV6-6 with TRBJ1-1; D ambiguous. Trimming removed 6 bases from V and 2 bases from J, with 10 bases in between. The CDR3 contains 13 residues. Germline V CDR1 and CDR2: MNHNY, SVGAGI (reference sequence).

The rearrangement uses TRBV27 and TRBJ2-2; D uncertain. CDR3 length equals 15 residues. Germline V CDR1 and CDR2: MNHEY, SMNVEV (reference sequence). The V gene lost 2 bases and the J gene lost 0 bases, with 7 bases spanning the gap. Here the CDR3 DNA reads TGTGCCAGCAGTTTACACCAGACGAACACCGGGGAGCTGTTTTTT. It is translated as CASSLHQTNTGELFF.